This TCR beta chain was sequenced in a study of cytomegalovirus exposure and HLA in healthy donors. Study background: A previous analysis identified 90 million to 140 million unique TCR beta sequences derived from roughly 190 million T cells.

The primer mix had 60 Vbeta and 13 Jbeta primers. Measured with immunoSEQ multiplex PCR; TCRdb has only the in-frame clones, and not every one. The data hold 200,000 to 250,000 clones, with over 75% observed a single time. Healthy bone marrow donors supplied every sample. Trimming pared 0 bases from V and 0 bases from J, leaving 6 bases between. Germline V CDR1 and CDR2: GTSNPN, SVGIG (reference sequence). The CDR3 extends over 14 amino acids. This chain connects TRBV30 to TRBJ1-3; D gene unclear. Sample: PBMCs. The sequence was collected from a girl between 2 and 10 years old in good health and CMV-seronegative. The CDR3 reads CAWSVSSSGNTIYF. Here the CDR3 DNA reads TGTGCCTGGAGTGTATCCAGCTCTGGAAACACCATATATTTT.